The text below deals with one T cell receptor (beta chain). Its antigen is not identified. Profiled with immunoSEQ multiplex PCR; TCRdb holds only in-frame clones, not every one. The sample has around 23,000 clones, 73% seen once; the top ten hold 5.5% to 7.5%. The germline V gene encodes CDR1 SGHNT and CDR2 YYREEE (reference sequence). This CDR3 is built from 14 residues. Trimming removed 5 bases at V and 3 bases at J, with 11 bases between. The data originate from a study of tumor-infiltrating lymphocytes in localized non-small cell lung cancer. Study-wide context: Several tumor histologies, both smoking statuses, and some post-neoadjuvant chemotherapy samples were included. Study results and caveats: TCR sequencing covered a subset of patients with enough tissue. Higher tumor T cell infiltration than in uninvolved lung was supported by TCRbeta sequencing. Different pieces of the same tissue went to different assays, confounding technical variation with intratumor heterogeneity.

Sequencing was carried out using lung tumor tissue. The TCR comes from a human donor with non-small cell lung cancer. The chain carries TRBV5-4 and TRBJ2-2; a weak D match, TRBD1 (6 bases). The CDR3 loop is CASRRTDYTGELFF. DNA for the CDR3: TGTGCCAGCAGGCGGACAGACTACACCGGGGAGCTGTTTTTT.